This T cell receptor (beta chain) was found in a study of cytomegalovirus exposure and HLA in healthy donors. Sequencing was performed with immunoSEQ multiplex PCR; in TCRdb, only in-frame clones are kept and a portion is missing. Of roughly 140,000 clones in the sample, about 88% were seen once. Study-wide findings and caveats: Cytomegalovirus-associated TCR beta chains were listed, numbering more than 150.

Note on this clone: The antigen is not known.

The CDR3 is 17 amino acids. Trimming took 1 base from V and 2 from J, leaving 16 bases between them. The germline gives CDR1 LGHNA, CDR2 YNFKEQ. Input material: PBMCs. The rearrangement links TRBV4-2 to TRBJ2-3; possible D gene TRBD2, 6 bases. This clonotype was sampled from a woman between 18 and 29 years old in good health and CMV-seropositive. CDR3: CASSQGYERGATDTQYF. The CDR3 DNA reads TGTGCCAGCAGCCAAGGGTACGAGCGCGGGGCCACAGATACGCAGTATTTT.